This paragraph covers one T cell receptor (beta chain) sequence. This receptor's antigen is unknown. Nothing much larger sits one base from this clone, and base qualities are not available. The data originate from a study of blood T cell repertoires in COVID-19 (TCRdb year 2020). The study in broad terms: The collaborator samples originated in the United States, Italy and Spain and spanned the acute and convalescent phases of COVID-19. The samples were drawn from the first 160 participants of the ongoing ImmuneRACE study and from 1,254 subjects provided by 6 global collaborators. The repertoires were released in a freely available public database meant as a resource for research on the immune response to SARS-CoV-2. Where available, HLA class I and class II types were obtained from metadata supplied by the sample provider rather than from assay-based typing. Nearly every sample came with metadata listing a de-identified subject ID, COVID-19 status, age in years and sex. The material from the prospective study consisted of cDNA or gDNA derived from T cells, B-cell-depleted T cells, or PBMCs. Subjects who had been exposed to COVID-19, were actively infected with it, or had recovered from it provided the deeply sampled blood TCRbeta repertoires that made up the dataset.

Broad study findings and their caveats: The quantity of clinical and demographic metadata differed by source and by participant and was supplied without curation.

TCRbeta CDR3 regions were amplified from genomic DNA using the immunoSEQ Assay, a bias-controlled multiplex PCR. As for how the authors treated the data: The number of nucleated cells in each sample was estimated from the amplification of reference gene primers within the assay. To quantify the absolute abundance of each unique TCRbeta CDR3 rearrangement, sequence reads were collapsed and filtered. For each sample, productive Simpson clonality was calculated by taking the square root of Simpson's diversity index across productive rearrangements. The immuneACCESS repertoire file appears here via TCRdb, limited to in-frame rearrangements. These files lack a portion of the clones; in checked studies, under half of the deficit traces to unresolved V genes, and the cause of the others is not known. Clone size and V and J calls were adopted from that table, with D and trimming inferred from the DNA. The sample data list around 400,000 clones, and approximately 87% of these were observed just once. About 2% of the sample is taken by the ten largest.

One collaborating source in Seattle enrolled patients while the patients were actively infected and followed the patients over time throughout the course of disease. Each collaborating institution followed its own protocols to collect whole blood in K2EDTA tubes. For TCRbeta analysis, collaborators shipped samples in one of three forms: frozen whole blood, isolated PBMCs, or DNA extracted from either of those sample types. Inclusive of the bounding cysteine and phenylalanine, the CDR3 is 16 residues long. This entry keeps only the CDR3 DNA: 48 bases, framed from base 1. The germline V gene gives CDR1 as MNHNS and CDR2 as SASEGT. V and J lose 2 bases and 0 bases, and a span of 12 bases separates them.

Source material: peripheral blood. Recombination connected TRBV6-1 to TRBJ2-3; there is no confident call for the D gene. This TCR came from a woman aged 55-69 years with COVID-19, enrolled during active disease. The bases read TGTGCCAGCAGTGAACGCGTTTTCGCTAGCACAGATACGCAGTATTTT. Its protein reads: CASSERVFASTDTQYF.